This T cell receptor (beta chain) was captured by sequencing in a study of blood T cells in healthy people across ages. About this clonotype itself: No antigen is known for it. A much more abundant neighbour one base away suggests this may be a read error.

A J-beta primer mix and a sample-barcoded 5' primer were used in a second PCR of roughly 6 to 11 cycles. In TCRdb, the 5' RACE reads were re-called with MiXCR into one record per CDR3 protein. The repertoire has hundreds of thousands of distinct CDR3 sequences, more than 45% of them found once; the top ten carry about 13%. Study findings and constraints: Because donor CMV status was unknown, expanded clonotype changes were possibly confounded.

This TCR was sampled from a woman older than 75 in good health. The specimen was blood.

The CDR3 is CANSLPFTDTQYF. Written as DNA, the CDR3 is TGTGCCAACAGTTTACCCTTCACAGATACGCAGTATTTT. V is TRBV27 and J is TRBJ2-3; D gene unclear. Germline lookup yields CDR1 MNHEY and CDR2 SMNVEV (reference sequence). The CDR3 covers 13 residues.